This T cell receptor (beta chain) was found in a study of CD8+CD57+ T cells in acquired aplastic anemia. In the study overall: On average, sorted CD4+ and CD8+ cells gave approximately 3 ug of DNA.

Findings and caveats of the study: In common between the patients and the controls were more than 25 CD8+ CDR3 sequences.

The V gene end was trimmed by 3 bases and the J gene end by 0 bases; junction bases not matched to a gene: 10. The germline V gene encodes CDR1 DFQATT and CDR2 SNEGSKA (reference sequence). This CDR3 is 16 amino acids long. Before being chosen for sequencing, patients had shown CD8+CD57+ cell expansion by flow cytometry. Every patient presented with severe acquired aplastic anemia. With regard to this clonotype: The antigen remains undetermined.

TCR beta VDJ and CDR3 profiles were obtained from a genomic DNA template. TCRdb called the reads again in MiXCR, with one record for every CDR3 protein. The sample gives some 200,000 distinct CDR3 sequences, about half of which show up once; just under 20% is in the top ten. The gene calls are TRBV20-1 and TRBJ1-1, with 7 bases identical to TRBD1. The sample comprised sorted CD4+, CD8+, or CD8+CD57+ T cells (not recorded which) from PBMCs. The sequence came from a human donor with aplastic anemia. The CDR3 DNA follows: TGCAGTGCTAGGGATCACTCCGGGACAGTGAACACTGAAGCTTTCTTT. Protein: CSARDHSGTVNTEAFF.